The subject of this entry is one TCR beta chain. Its cognate antigen is unknown. Each sample's TCRbeta library yielded on average around 42,000 productive templates. This table comes from immunoSEQ multiplex PCR, and its TCRdb copy is limited to in-frame clones, with some not included. The profile covers 4,000 to 5,000 clones, with over 80% appearing a single time and around nine tenths taken by the ten largest. The data were taken from a study of STAT3 mutations in large granular lymphocyte leukemia. Study-wide results and caveats: At least one immunodominant TCR beta clonotype appeared in every T-cell large granular lymphocyte leukemia patient.

CDR1 SGHRS and CDR2 YFSETQ come from the germline V gene. The CDR3 is 15 amino acids. Trimming cost V 1 base and J 5 bases; bases outside gene matches: 6. The sequenced sample was peripheral blood mononuclear cells. The chain links TRBV5-1 to TRBJ1-5, with 7 bases identical to TRBD1. The sequence was obtained from a boy younger than 18 with T-cell large granular lymphocyte leukemia. Some clones in this sample may be carry-over from other donors' samples. Written as DNA, the CDR3 is TGCGCCAGCAGCTTGACAGGGGAAGACCATCAGCCCCAGCATTTT. Encoded protein: CASSLTGEDHQPQHF.